The rows below give T cell receptor beta chains drawn from one sample of a study of early T cells in non-severe SARS-CoV-2 infection. TCRdb analysed the 5' RACE reads with MiXCR anew, one entry per CDR3 protein. The sample has roughly 29,000 distinct CDR3 sequences, roughly 4.7% seen once. The sequenced sample consisted of whole blood. The source of these receptors is an adult who was a healthcare worker with PCR-confirmed SARS-CoV-2 infection or an uninfected control (not recorded which). The CDR3 runs from the conserved cysteine through the conserved F or W. The order of the fields is CDR3 length, J gene, V gene, D gene, clone size, CDR3 protein, CDR3 DNA. D genes are given only for firm matches. Rows give clone size only sometimes, using once, few, many, or a class for an expanded clone.

>14|TRBJ1-1|TRBV5-1|NA|many
CASSFRGLGTEAFF
TGCGCCAGCAGCTTCCGGGGCTTGGGCACTGAAGCTTTCTTT
>14|TRBJ2-7|TRBV7-2|NA|many
CASSSGTNSYEQYF
TGTGCCAGCAGCTCCGGGACAAACTCCTACGAGCAGTACTTC
>14|TRBJ2-3|TRBV20-1|NA|few
CSARRGTSTDTQYF
TGCAGTGCTCGCAGGGGCACTAGCACAGATACGCAGTATTTT
>15|TRBJ2-6|TRBV5-4|NA|many
CASSLVRAGANVLTF
TGTGCCAGCAGCTTGGTTAGAGCTGGGGCCAACGTCCTGACTTTC
>16|TRBJ2-3|TRBV11-2|TRBD2|many
CASSLTSGRATDTQYF
TGTGCCAGCAGCCTGACTAGCGGGAGGGCTACAGATACGCAGTATTTT
>16|TRBJ1-6|TRBV16|TRBD1|many
CASSQSGTGRDSPLHF
TGTGCCAGCAGCCAATCGGGGACAGGTCGCGATTCACCCCTCCACTTT
>12|TRBJ2-1|TRBV7-2|NA|many
CASSLQRDEQFF
TGTGCCAGCAGCTTACAGCGGGATGAGCAGTTCTTC
>16|TRBJ2-2|TRBV2|NA|few
CASRRHRQRNTGELFF
TGTGCCAGCAGGCGACACCGCCAGAGGAACACCGGGGAGCTGTTTTTT
>13|TRBJ2-4|TRBV6-6|NA|NA
CASSRQGRHIQYF
TGTGCCAGCTCTCGGCAGGGGAGGCACATTCAGTACTTC
>14|TRBJ2-3|TRBV3-1|NA|many
CASSQVRSVGTQYF
TGTGCCAGCAGCCAAGTTCGGAGCGTCGGTACGCAGTATTTT
>16|TRBJ2-5|TRBV4-1|TRBD2|few
CASSQTSGGARETQYF
TGCGCCAGCAGCCAAACTAGCGGGGGGGCCAGAGAGACCCAGTACTTC
>14|TRBJ2-2|TRBV20-1|TRBD2|many
CSARASGNTGELFF
TGCAGTGCTAGGGCTAGCGGGAACACCGGGGAGCTGTTTTTT
>18|TRBJ2-3|TRBV6-5|NA|many
CASSYSTIPQTSTDTQYF
TGTGCCAGCAGTTACTCGACTATCCCCCAAACTAGCACAGATACGCAGTATTTT
>13|TRBJ1-1|TRBV20-1|NA|many
CSARDRVNTEAFF
TGCAGTGCTAGAGACAGGGTAAACACTGAAGCTTTCTTT
>15|TRBJ2-3|TRBV7-3|NA|few
CASSLGQAITDTQYF
TGTGCCAGCAGCTTAGGGCAGGCAATCACAGATACGCAGTATTTT
>14|TRBJ1-1|TRBV30|NA|few
CAWSVVRGNTEAFF
TGTGCCTGGAGTGTCGTCAGGGGGAACACTGAAGCTTTCTTT
>17|TRBJ2-1|TRBV21-1|NA|NA
CASSKAQLPSSYNEQFF
TGTGCCAGCAGCAAAGCGCAACTCCCGAGCTCCTACAATGAGCAGTTCTTC
>13|TRBJ1-1|TRBV7-9|NA|NA
CASDRQPNTEAFF
TGTGCCAGCGACCGGCAGCCGAACACTGAAGCTTTCTTT
>14|TRBJ2-7|TRBV11-2|NA|many
CASSFGGDAYEQYF
TGTGCCAGCAGCTTTGGAGGGGACGCCTACGAGCAGTACTTC
>15|TRBJ2-2|TRBV7-3|NA|many
CASSLGGDGTGELFF
TGTGCCAGCAGCTTAGGGGGCGACGGAACCGGGGAGCTGTTTTTT
>19|TRBJ2-1|TRBV24-1|TRBD2|many
CATSDRQGGGLAGLSEQFF
TGTGCCACCAGTGATAGACAGGGAGGGGGACTAGCGGGACTCAGTGAGCAGTTCTTC
>12|TRBJ2-5|TRBV29-1|NA|few
CSVVPYQETQYF
TGCAGCGTTGTGCCTTACCAAGAGACCCAGTACTTC
>16|TRBJ1-4|TRBV20-1|TRBD1|many
CSSLETTGGASEKLFF
TGCAGTTCTCTCGAAACCACAGGGGGCGCGAGTGAAAAACTGTTTTTT
>13|TRBJ1-5|TRBV3-1|NA|many
CASSLGGRQPQHF
TGTGCCAGCAGCCTAGGGGGACGGCAGCCCCAGCATTTT
>18|TRBJ2-2|TRBV7-6|NA|NA
CASSPRQVYRRITGELFF
TGTGCCAGCAGCCCAAGACAGGTATATCGGCGGATAACCGGGGAGCTGTTTTTT
>15|TRBJ1-2|TRBV4-1|NA|many
CASSQEKGVWHGYTF
TGCGCCAGCAGCCAAGAGAAGGGCGTTTGGCATGGCTACACCTTC
>18|TRBJ1-6|TRBV2|NA|NA
CASRGRGLQSSYNSPLHF
TGTGCCAGCAGAGGCCGGGGACTTCAGAGCTCCTATAATTCACCCCTCCACTTT
>13|TRBJ1-6|TRBV30|NA|few
CAWSVPGNSPLHF
TGTGCCTGGAGTGTACCCGGCAATTCACCCCTCCACTTT
>14|TRBJ2-5|TRBV6-1|TRBD1|many
CASFAGTGRETQYF
TGTGCCAGCTTCGCCGGGACAGGGCGAGAGACCCAGTACTTC
>16|TRBJ2-1|TRBV19|NA|NA
CASSIVRGSYYNEQFF
TGTGCCAGTAGTATTGTCAGGGGTAGTTATTACAATGAGCAGTTCTTC
>15|TRBJ2-3|TRBV6-1|NA|few
CASSEDRVGTDTQYF
TGTGCCAGCAGTGAAGACAGGGTGGGCACAGATACGCAGTATTTT
>13|TRBJ2-7|TRBV19|NA|many
CASSIDQGYEQYF
TGTGCCAGTAGTATAGATCAGGGCTACGAGCAGTACTTC
>14|TRBJ2-3|TRBV29-1|TRBD1|few
CSVTTGGGTDTQYF
TGCAGCGTTACGACAGGGGGCGGCACAGATACGCAGTATTTT
>11|TRBJ2-3|TRBV29-1|NA|many
CSVVIGDTQYF
TGCAGCGTTGTCATTGGGGATACGCAGTATTTT
>13|TRBJ1-4|TRBV20-1|TRBD1|many
CSARGQGFEKLFF
TGCAGTGCTAGGGGACAGGGGTTTGAAAAACTGTTTTTT
>19|TRBJ2-5|TRBV15|NA|few
CATSSARDVGVRGQETQYF
TGTGCCACCAGCAGCGCCCGTGACGTCGGGGTCAGGGGCCAAGAGACCCAGTACTTC
>14|TRBJ2-5|TRBV7-9|NA|few
CASSLNGPQETQYF
TGTGCCAGCAGTTTAAATGGGCCACAAGAGACCCAGTACTTC
>16|TRBJ2-1|TRBV7-2|TRBD2|few
CASSFLNSGIRYEQFF
TGTGCCAGCAGCTTTTTAAATAGCGGGATTAGGTATGAGCAGTTCTTC
>14|TRBJ2-5|TRBV10-3|NA|many
CAISESLYQETQYF
TGTGCCATCAGTGAGTCCCTTTACCAAGAGACCCAGTACTTC
>14|TRBJ2-2|TRBV15|NA|few
CATSRDPRTGELFF
TGTGCCACCAGCAGAGACCCTAGAACCGGGGAGCTGTTTTTT
>15|TRBJ1-1|TRBV6-6|NA|many
CASSYSGVGGTEAFF
TGTGCCAGCAGTTACTCTGGGGTAGGAGGCACTGAAGCTTTCTTT
>15|TRBJ2-7|TRBV6-2/TRBV6-3|TRBD1|many
CASSDRDRGYREQYF
TGTGCCAGCAGTGACCGGGACAGGGGTTATCGCGAGCAGTACTTC
>13|TRBJ1-4|TRBV20-1|NA|few
CSAMLTGSEKLFF
TGCAGTGCTATGCTGACAGGTAGTGAAAAACTGTTTTTT
>13|TRBJ2-1|TRBV2|NA|many
CASSEVYYNEQFF
TGTGCCAGCAGTGAGGTCTACTACAATGAGCAGTTCTTC
>17|TRBJ1-3|TRBV7-9|NA|NA
CASSGGTGAFFGNTIYF
TGTGCCAGCAGCGGAGGAACCGGGGCCTTCTTTGGAAACACCATATATTTT
>16|TRBJ2-1|TRBV6-4|TRBD1|NA
CASSALGTGKSNEQFF
TGTGCCAGCAGTGCCTTAGGGACAGGCAAGAGCAATGAGCAGTTCTTC
>13|TRBJ2-2|TRBV19|NA|many
CASSTKKGGELFF
TGTGCCAGTAGTACTAAGAAGGGCGGGGAGCTGTTTTTT
>14|TRBJ2-7|TRBV19|NA|many
CASSMRGFVDEQYF
TGTGCCAGTAGTATGAGAGGGTTTGTGGACGAGCAGTACTTC
>23|TRBJ2-1|TRBV30|TRBD2|many
CAWAPGTRGGLAGSLASYNEQFF
TGTGCCTGGGCCCCCGGTACAAGGGGCGGACTAGCCGGGAGCTTAGCTTCCTACAATGAGCAGTTCTTC
>13|TRBJ1-6|TRBV7-8|NA|many
CASSSGVISPLHF
TGTGCCAGCAGCTCTGGAGTTATCTCACCCCTCCACTTT
>15|TRBJ1-1|TRBV7-6|TRBD1|many
CASSIRTGANVEAFF
TGTGCCAGCAGCATCCGGACAGGGGCGAATGTCGAAGCTTTCTTT
>16|TRBJ2-1|TRBV10-3|NA|many
CAISESWLEVDNEQFF
TGTGCCATCAGTGAGTCGTGGCTTGAAGTCGACAATGAGCAGTTCTTC
>13|TRBJ1-6|TRBV30|NA|many
CAWSVTRDSPLHF
TGTGCCTGGAGTGTGACAAGGGATTCACCCCTCCACTTT
>21|TRBJ1-6|TRBV19|NA|few
CASSMAPWRQGGLFYNSPLHF
TGTGCCAGTAGTATGGCCCCATGGAGGCAGGGAGGCCTCTTCTATAATTCACCCCTCCACTTT